Listed here is a single T cell receptor (beta chain). Antigen specificity is unknown. Via MiXCR, TCRdb re-called the reads, giving one row per CDR3 protein. The sample holds approximately 110,000 distinct CDR3 sequences, under 50% seen once. The record originates from a study of T cell repertoires in cytomegalovirus infection. On the study more broadly: In the study, CMV epitopes included recently identified HLA-C-restricted and well-studied HLA-B-restricted ones.

The CDR3 loop spans 13 amino acids. V lost 5 bases and J lost 6; bases outside the gene matches: 4. CDR1 SGHTA and CDR2 FQGNSA come from the germline V gene. Findings and caveats of the study: Based on cumulative public TCR beta family frequency, carriers of CMV plus the relevant HLA were identified.

The genes are TRBV7-2 and TRBJ2-1; the match to TRBD1 covers 7 bases. The source material was CD8+ T cells from cultured PBMCs, sampled from culture after CMV antigen stimulation. This clonotype was obtained from a human donor in good health (CMV status not recorded). Some clones in this sample may be carry-over from other donors' samples. The CDR3 is CASSTNRGNEQFF. Written as DNA, the CDR3 is TGTGCCAGCAGCACTAACAGGGGCAATGAGCAGTTCTTC. The complete variable domain, with remaining parts taken from reference TRBV7-2 and TRBJ2-1, reads GAGVSQSPSNKVTEKGKDVELRCDPISGHTALYWYRQSLGQGLEFLIYFQGNSAPDKSGLPSDRFSAERTGGSVSTLTIQRTQQEDSAVYLCASSTNRGNEQFFGPGTRLTVL.